This entry concerns a single T cell receptor beta chain. This receptor's antigen is unknown. The CDR3 ends on some other residue instead of the conserved phenylalanine or tryptophan, so this is likely a read error. Sequences MGHRA (CDR1) and YSYEKL (CDR2) are obtained from the germline V gene. The CDR3 sequence runs 17 residues, both termini included. The kept DNA is CDR3 alone, 51 bases in frame from the first base. This sample stems from a study of tumor-infiltrating lymphocytes in primary liver carcinoma (dated by TCRdb to about 2017). For the study in its entirety: Of the five patients, three men and two women aged 30 to 69 years, four had hepatocellular carcinoma and one had combined HCC and intrahepatic cholangiocarcinoma. A total of about 35 specimens from 5 patients, comprising 25 or so tumor regions, 5 adjacent noncancerous liver tissues and 5 peripheral blood samples, were covered by TCRbeta repertoire sequencing. Repertoires from technical replicates were highly reproducible, with mean shared-clone rates approximately 0.9 and correlation coefficients above 0.95. TCRbeta repertoire sequencing, expression microarrays and whole-exome sequencing were combined in the study across five regions of each liver tumor, with adjacent normal tissue and blood also included. To link TCRbeta repertoire diversity to the local molecular phenotype, the approximately 26 tumor region samples were profiled with Agilent mRNA microarrays. Tumors of the five patients were stage T1-T3 N0M0 with maximum diameters of roughly 4 to 10 cm. Each sample produced about 3.5 to 8 million productive TCRbeta reads, and read depth showed no significant difference between tissue types. Broader findings and caveats from the paper: Repertoire overlap was found to be higher between tumor regions (mean roughly 35%) than between tumor-adjacent (roughly 17%) or tumor-blood (around 14%) pairs, consistent with antigen-driven expansion. Just about 8-24% of top clones turned up in all five regions of a tumor, which suggests spatial heterogeneity among tumor-infiltrating T cells. With just a few patients in the study, the authors point out that the findings should be validated in a larger study. Comparison of CD4+ and CD8+ T cell repertoires was precluded by the use of bulk unsorted samples. Only the TCR beta chain was sequenced, which likely underestimates true repertoire diversity because unpaired alpha chains were not captured. The top 250 clones made up a significantly larger repertoire fraction in tumors than in blood (p = 0.039).

A constant-region primer and ProtoScript II reverse transcriptase were used to reverse-transcribe TCRbeta-specific cDNA from about 530 ng total RNA. TCRbeta libraries were built with three nested multiplex PCR rounds, a slightly modified ARM-PCR procedure. The first two PCR rounds used multiplex TRBV1-TRBV30 forward primers with a Cbeta reverse primer, each for approximately 9 cycles. A final 25-cycle PCR with Deep VentR polymerase added sample barcodes and Illumina adapters. Before sequencing, amplicons of 200-500 bp were purified from gel using a QIAquick gel extraction kit. An Illumina HiSeq 2500 was used to sequence the TCRbeta amplicons with 250-bp paired-end reads. Per the original workflow: To recover full CDR3 sequences, reads were quality-trimmed using Trimmomatic v0.33 and paired reads were then merged using FLASH v1.2.11. V, D and J germline segments were assigned to the rearranged TCRbeta sequences by MiGEC v1.2.1b. Clonotype statistics, along with Shannon-Wiener diversity indices, were calculated using VDJtools v1.0.0. To cut down on sampling bias, every analysis after diversity analysis relied on just the 250 most abundant clonotypes from each sample. The public reads were reprocessed in TCRdb via fastp at Q25 and MiXCR, keeping in-frame beta chains. Records with the same CDR3 protein are collapsed into one entry carrying the most frequent genes and DNA. TCRdb assigned the V and J calls; the authors' analysis was not used. In all, the sample holds 150,000 to 200,000 distinct CDR3 sequences, and over 80% of those were seen once. Around 18% of the sample rests with the top ten.

Total RNA and DNA were co-extracted from roughly 18-30 mg of bulk tissue with the AllPrep DNA/RNA mini kit, without cell sorting. Surgical resection was performed in China between 2015 and early 2016 on about 5 patients with histopathologically diagnosed primary liver carcinoma. Chronic HBV infection was present in the patients, and the patients were treatment-naive at sampling. Five spatially separated regions were sampled from each tumor: the superior, inferior, left-lateral and right-lateral poles, plus the tumor centre. Histological examination found more than 80% viable tumor cells in every tumor sample. Each fresh piece of tumor and adjacent tissue was cut in two, with one half stored in RNAlater at -80 degrees C and the other half sent for histology.

The chain is encoded by TRBV4-1 joined to TRBJ1-3; a weak D assignment points to TRBD1 (6 bases agree). The source material was tumor tissue from primary liver carcinoma. The origin of this receptor is a man aged 40-50 years with primary liver carcinoma and hepatitis B virus infection. CDR3 loop: CANSQLRTAGYGNTIYL. The nucleotides are TGCGCCAACAGCCAACTAAGGACAGCAGGTTATGGAAACACCATATATTTG.